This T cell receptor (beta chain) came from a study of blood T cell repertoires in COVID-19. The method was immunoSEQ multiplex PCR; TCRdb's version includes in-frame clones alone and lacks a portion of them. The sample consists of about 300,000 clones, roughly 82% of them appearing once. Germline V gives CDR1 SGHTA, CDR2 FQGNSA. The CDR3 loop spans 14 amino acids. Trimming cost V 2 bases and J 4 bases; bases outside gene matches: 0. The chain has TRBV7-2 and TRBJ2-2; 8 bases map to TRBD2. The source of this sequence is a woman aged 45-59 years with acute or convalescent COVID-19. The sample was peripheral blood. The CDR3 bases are TGTGCCAGCAGCTTAAGCGGGAGCACCGGGGAGCTGTTTTTT. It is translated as CASSLSGSTGELFF.